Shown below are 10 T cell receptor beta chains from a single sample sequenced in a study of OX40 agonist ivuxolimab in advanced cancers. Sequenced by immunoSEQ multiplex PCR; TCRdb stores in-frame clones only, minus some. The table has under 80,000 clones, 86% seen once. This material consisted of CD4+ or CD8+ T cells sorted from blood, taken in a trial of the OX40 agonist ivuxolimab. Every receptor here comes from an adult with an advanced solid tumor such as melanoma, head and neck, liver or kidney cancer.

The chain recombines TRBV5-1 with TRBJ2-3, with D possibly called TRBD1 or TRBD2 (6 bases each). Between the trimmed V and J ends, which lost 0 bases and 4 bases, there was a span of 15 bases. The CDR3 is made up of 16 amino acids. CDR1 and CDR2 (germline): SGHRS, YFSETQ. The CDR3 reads CASSLDGAGEADTQYF. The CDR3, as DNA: TGCGCCAGCAGCTTGGATGGGGCAGGGGAGGCAGATACGCAGTATTTT. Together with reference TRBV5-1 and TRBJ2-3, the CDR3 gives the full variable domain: KAGVTQTPRYLIKTRGQQVTLSCSPISGHRSVSWYQQTPGQGLQFLFEYFSETQRNKGNFPGRFSGRQFSNSRSEMNVSTLELGDSALYLCASSLDGAGEADTQYFGPGTRLTVL.

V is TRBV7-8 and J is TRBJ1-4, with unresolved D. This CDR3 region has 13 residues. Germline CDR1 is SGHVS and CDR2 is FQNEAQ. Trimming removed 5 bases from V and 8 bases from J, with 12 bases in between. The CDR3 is CASSRSLQEKLFF. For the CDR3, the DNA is TGTGCCAGCAGCCGAAGTTTACAGGAAAAACTGTTTTTT.

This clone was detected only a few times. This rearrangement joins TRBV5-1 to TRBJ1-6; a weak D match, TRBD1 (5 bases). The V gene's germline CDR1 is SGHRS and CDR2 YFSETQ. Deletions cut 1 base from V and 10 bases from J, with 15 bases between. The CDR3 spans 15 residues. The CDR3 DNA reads TGCGCCAGCAGCTTGCAAACCCAAGGGGAGTCACCCCTCCACTTT. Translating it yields CASSLQTQGESPLHF.

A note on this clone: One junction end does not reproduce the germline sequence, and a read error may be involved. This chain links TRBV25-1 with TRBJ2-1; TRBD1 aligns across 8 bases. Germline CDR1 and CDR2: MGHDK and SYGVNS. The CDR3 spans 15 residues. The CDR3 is CASSYYRGKLGEQLF. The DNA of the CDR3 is TGTGCCAGCAGTTACTACAGGGGGAAGCTCGGTGAGCAGCTCTTC.

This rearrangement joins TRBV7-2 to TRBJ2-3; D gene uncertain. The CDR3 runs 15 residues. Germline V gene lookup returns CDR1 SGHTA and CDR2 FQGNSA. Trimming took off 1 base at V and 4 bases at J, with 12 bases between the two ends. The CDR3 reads CASSLGGSSADTQYF. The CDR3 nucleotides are TGTGCCAGCAGCTTAGGGGGTTCGTCTGCAGATACGCAGTATTTT. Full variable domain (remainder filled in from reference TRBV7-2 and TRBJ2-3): GAGVSQSPSNKVTEKGKDVELRCDPISGHTALYWYRQSLGQGLEFLIYFQGNSAPDKSGLPSDRFSAERTGGSVSTLTIQRTQQEDSAVYLCASSLGGSSADTQYFGPGTRLTVL.

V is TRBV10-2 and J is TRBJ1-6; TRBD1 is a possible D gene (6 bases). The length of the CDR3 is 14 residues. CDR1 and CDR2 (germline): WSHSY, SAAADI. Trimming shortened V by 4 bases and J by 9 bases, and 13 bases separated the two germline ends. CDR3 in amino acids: CASSVGGLGSPLHF. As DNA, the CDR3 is TGCGCCAGCAGTGTTGGGGGGCTTGGTTCACCCCTCCACTTT.

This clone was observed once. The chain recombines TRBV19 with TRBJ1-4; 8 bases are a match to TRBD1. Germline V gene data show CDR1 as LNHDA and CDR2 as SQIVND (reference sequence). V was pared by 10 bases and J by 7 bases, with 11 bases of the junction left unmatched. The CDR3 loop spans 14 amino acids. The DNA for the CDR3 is TGTGCCACCCAAGACAGGGGTGGGAGTGAAAAACTGTTTTTT. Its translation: CATQDRGGSEKLFF.

The CDR3 sequence: CASSSRGGRNTEAFF. CDR3 DNA: TGTGCCAGTAGTTCCCGGGGAGGCAGGAACACTGAAGCTTTCTTT. The chain recombines TRBV19 with TRBJ1-1; D uncertain. Trimming pared 5 bases from V and 1 base from J, leaving 14 bases between. The CDR3 totals 15 residues. Germline V gene data show CDR1 as LNHDA and CDR2 as SQIVND (reference sequence).

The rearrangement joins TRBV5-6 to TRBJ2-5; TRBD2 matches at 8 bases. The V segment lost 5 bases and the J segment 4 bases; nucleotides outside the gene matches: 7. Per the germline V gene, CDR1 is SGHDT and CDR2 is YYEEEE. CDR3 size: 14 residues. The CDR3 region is CASSLSGVRETQYF. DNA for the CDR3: TGTGCCAGCAGTCTTAGCGGGGTTCGAGAGACCCAGTACTTC.

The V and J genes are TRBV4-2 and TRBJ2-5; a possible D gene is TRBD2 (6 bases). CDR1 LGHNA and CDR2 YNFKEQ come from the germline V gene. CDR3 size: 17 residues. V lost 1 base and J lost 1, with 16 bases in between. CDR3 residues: CASSQGNSGPFQETQYF. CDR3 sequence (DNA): TGTGCCAGCAGCCAAGGCAATAGCGGACCCTTCCAAGAGACCCAGTACTTC.